This T cell receptor beta chain was observed in a study of Graves' ophthalmopathy and Graves' hyperthyroidism. Study-level background: At initial diagnosis, peripheral blood was obtained, and this preceded any treatment. Findings and limits, study-wide: Blood was where most expanded thyroid clonotypes above 0.001 frequency also turned up.

Amplification of TCR beta CDR3 regions used RNA transcripts. First-round RT-PCR with HTBI primers preceded a second-round multiplex PCR. Each CDR3 protein gets one entry after TCRdb re-called the multiplex PCR reads with MiXCR. This table holds about 480,000 distinct CDR3 sequences, approximately 14% found once. This clonotype came up many times. No antigen is known for it. Per germline, CDR1 SGHAT and CDR2 FQDESV (reference sequence). V dropped 6 bases and J dropped 4 bases, with 15 bases sitting between them. The length of the CDR3 is 14 residues. Ophthalmopathy-affected donors exhibited moderate-to-severe activity, CAS ≥3, NOSPECS ≥4, and duration under 3 months. Sampling under 12 ml of fresh peripheral blood provided the PBMCs.

The chain uses TRBV11-1 and TRBJ2-5; D is unresolved. Sequenced input: blood. This receptor was taken from a woman aged 30 to 39 with Graves' ophthalmopathy. The CDR3 region is CASRSQSRRETQYF. The CDR3 DNA sequence: TGTGCCAGCAGATCACAATCAAGGCGAGAGACCCAGTACTTC.